The rows below give T cell receptor beta chains drawn from one sample of a study of technical replicates of blood from a handful of donors. Clones were sequenced by immunoSEQ multiplex PCR, and TCRdb holds only the in-frame ones, with some missing. The table shows roughly 90,000 clones, with about 94% occurring only once. Input material: T cells isolated from PBMCs. The receptor source for this set is a human donor in good health. CDR3s include the opening cysteine and the closing phenylalanine or tryptophan. Each record gives: clone size, J gene, D gene, V gene, CDR3 protein, CDR3 DNA. A D gene is named only where the DNA matches it firmly. Size values are once, few and many counts, or a class for expanded clones, and some rows have none.

clone size: -
J gene: TRBJ2-7
D gene: -
V gene: TRBV19
CDR3 protein: CASSPLGGTGSYEQYF
CDR3 DNA: TGTGCCAGTAGTCCGTTGGGAGGGACAGGATCCTACGAGCAGTACTTC

clone size: -
J gene: TRBJ2-1
D gene: TRBD2
V gene: TRBV19
CDR3 protein: CASSPGLGGYLSYNEQFF
CDR3 DNA: TGTGCCAGTAGTCCGGGACTAGGGGGATATCTCTCCTACAATGAGCAGTTCTTC

clone size: -
J gene: TRBJ1-1
D gene: TRBD1
V gene: TRBV23-1
CDR3 protein: CASSPRQGAEAFF
CDR3 DNA: TGCGCCAGCAGTCCCAGACAGGGAGCTGAAGCTTTCTTT

clone size: -
J gene: TRBJ2-2
D gene: -
V gene: TRBV7-3
CDR3 protein: CASSLSGQLPTGELFF
CDR3 DNA: TGTGCCAGCAGCTTATCAGGACAGCTACCCACCGGGGAGCTGTTTTTT

clone size: -
J gene: TRBJ2-1
D gene: TRBD1
V gene: TRBV5-1
CDR3 protein: CASSSGTGWRNEQFF
CDR3 DNA: TGCGCCAGCAGCTCCGGGACAGGGTGGAGGAATGAGCAGTTCTTC

clone size: -
J gene: TRBJ1-5
D gene: -
V gene: TRBV28
CDR3 protein: CASSLAGAVQPQHF
CDR3 DNA: TGTGCCAGCAGTTTGGCAGGGGCTGTTCAGCCCCAGCATTTT

clone size: -
J gene: TRBJ2-3
D gene: -
V gene: TRBV4-2
CDR3 protein: CASSQALGGNTDTQYF
CDR3 DNA: TGTGCCAGCAGCCAAGCCCTAGGTGGTAACACAGATACGCAGTATTTT

clone size: -
J gene: TRBJ2-6
D gene: -
V gene: TRBV5-4
CDR3 protein: CASSLAAGRRSGANVLTF
CDR3 DNA: TGTGCCAGCAGCTTGGCGGCAGGGAGGCGGTCTGGGGCCAACGTCCTGACTTTC

clone size: -
J gene: TRBJ1-2
D gene: TRBD1
V gene: TRBV7-9
CDR3 protein: CASSPGTASLWGYTF
CDR3 DNA: TGTGCCAGCAGCCCCGGGACAGCTTCACTCTGGGGCTACACCTTC

clone size: -
J gene: TRBJ1-3
D gene: -
V gene: TRBV5-1
CDR3 protein: CASSLAGSGNTIYF
CDR3 DNA: TGCGCCAGCAGCTTAGCAGGGTCTGGAAACACCATATATTTT

clone size: -
J gene: TRBJ2-7
D gene: -
V gene: TRBV7-9
CDR3 protein: CASSPHPARGVYEQYF
CDR3 DNA: TGTGCCAGCAGCCCCCATCCGGCCAGGGGGGTCTACGAGCAGTACTTC

clone size: -
J gene: TRBJ1-2
D gene: -
V gene: TRBV19
CDR3 protein: CASSMVPVHYGYTF
CDR3 DNA: TGTGCCAGTAGTATGGTCCCGGTTCACTATGGCTACACCTTC

clone size: -
J gene: TRBJ1-5
D gene: -
V gene: TRBV28
CDR3 protein: CASRPGSRWDQPQHF
CDR3 DNA: TGTGCCAGCAGACCGGGATCGCGTTGGGATCAGCCCCAGCATTTT

clone size: few
J gene: TRBJ1-1
D gene: -
V gene: TRBV7-9
CDR3 protein: CASSPRALGNTEAFF
CDR3 DNA: TGTGCCAGCAGCCCTAGAGCATTGGGGAACACTGAAGCTTTCTTT

clone size: -
J gene: TRBJ1-1
D gene: TRBD1
V gene: TRBV6-6
CDR3 protein: CASSYQTGGSFTEAFF
CDR3 DNA: TGTGCCAGCAGTTATCAGACAGGGGGCAGTTTCACTGAAGCTTTCTTT

clone size: -
J gene: TRBJ2-5
D gene: TRBD2
V gene: TRBV27
CDR3 protein: CASRGLAAKPPSRETQYF
CDR3 DNA: TGTGCCAGCAGGGGACTAGCGGCGAAACCACCTAGCAGAGAGACCCAGTACTTC

clone size: -
J gene: TRBJ2-7
D gene: TRBD1
V gene: TRBV27
CDR3 protein: CASSFDRGPYEQYF
CDR3 DNA: TGTGCCAGCAGTTTCGACAGGGGCCCCTACGAGCAGTACTTC

clone size: -
J gene: TRBJ1-1
D gene: -
V gene: TRBV5-1
CDR3 protein: CASSPVTQNTEAFF
CDR3 DNA: TGCGCCAGCAGCCCTGTGACACAGAACACTGAAGCTTTCTTT

clone size: -
J gene: TRBJ1-2
D gene: -
V gene: TRBV27
CDR3 protein: CASSPPTGFSYTF
CDR3 DNA: TGTGCCAGCAGTCCCCCAACAGGGTTCAGCTACACCTTC

clone size: -
J gene: TRBJ1-1
D gene: -
V gene: TRBV6-5
CDR3 protein: CASSTPQNTEAFF
CDR3 DNA: TGTGCCAGCAGTACTCCGCAGAACACTGAAGCTTTCTTT

clone size: -
J gene: TRBJ2-6
D gene: -
V gene: TRBV13
CDR3 protein: CASSLSGANVLTF
CDR3 DNA: TGTGCCAGCAGCTTGAGTGGGGCCAACGTCCTGACTTTC

clone size: -
J gene: TRBJ2-5
D gene: -
V gene: TRBV11-3
CDR3 protein: CASSGKGTAIQETQYF
CDR3 DNA: TGTGCCAGCAGCGGCAAAGGGACTGCGATTCAAGAGACCCAGTACTTC

clone size: -
J gene: TRBJ2-7
D gene: -
V gene: TRBV6-5
CDR3 protein: CASTPGGSLSYEQYF
CDR3 DNA: TGTGCCAGCACCCCCGGAGGCTCTCTCTCCTACGAGCAGTACTTC

clone size: -
J gene: TRBJ2-6
D gene: TRBD1
V gene: TRBV7-6
CDR3 protein: CASSLDLRQGGSGANVLTF
CDR3 DNA: TGTGCCAGCAGCTTAGACCTTCGACAGGGTGGCTCTGGGGCCAACGTCCTGACTTTC

clone size: few
J gene: TRBJ1-1
D gene: -
V gene: TRBV2
CDR3 protein: CASRPIAEAFF
CDR3 DNA: TGTGCCAGCAGACCTATCGCTGAAGCTTTCTTT

clone size: -
J gene: TRBJ2-3
D gene: TRBD2
V gene: TRBV5-4
CDR3 protein: CASSWTHLAGGPGDTQYF
CDR3 DNA: TGTGCCAGCAGCTGGACCCACCTAGCGGGGGGGCCGGGAGATACGCAGTATTTT

clone size: -
J gene: TRBJ1-2
D gene: -
V gene: TRBV6-1
CDR3 protein: CASSEMGALSSYGYTF
CDR3 DNA: TGTGCCAGCAGTGAAATGGGAGCTTTATCGAGCTATGGCTACACCTTC

clone size: -
J gene: TRBJ2-7
D gene: -
V gene: TRBV23-1
CDR3 protein: CASSQQHGAYEQYF
CDR3 DNA: TGCGCCAGCAGTCAACAACACGGGGCCTACGAGCAGTACTTC

clone size: -
J gene: TRBJ2-7
D gene: -
V gene: TRBV27
CDR3 protein: CASSFSLATGVSYEQYF
CDR3 DNA: TGTGCCAGCAGTTTTAGTTTGGCGACGGGAGTCTCCTACGAGCAGTACTTC

clone size: -
J gene: TRBJ1-2
D gene: -
V gene: TRBV6-1
CDR3 protein: CASSSHLGGYGYTF
CDR3 DNA: TGTGCCAGCAGTTCACACTTGGGGGGGTATGGCTACACCTTC